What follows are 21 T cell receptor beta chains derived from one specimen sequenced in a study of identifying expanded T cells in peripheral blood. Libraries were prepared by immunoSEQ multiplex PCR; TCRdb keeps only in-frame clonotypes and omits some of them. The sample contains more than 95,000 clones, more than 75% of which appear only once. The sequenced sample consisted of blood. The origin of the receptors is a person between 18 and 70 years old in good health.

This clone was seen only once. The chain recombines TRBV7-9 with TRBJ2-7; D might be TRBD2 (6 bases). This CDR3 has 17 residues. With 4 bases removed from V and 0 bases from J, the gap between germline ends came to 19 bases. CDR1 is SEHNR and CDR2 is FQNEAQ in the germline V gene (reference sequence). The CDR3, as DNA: TGTGCCAGCAGCTCCGGGGTTAGGCCGCGGGACTCCTACGAGCAGTACTTC. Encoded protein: CASSSGVRPRDSYEQYF.

The CDR3 nucleotides are TGTGCCAGCAGCTTAGGGTTTAACTATGGCTACACCTTC. Encoded protein: CASSLGFNYGYTF. The gene calls are TRBV11-2 and TRBJ1-2; no definite D call. The CDR3 has 13 residues. Germline V lookup: CDR1 SGHAT, CDR2 FQNNGV. The V and J ends lost 1 base and 1 base respectively, with 4 bases between them.

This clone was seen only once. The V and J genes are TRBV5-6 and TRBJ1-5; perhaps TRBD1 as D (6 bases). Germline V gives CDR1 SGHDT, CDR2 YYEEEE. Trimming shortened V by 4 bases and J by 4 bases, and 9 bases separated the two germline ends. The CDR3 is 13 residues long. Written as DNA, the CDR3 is TGTGCCAGCAGCCACAGGGAAAATCAGCCCCAGCATTTT. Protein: CASSHRENQPQHF.

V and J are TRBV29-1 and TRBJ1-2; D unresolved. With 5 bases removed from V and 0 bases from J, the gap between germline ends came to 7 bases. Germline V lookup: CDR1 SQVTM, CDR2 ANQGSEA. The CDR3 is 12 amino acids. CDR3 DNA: TGCAGCGTTCCCCGGTCTAACTATGGCTACACCTTC. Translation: CSVPRSNYGYTF.

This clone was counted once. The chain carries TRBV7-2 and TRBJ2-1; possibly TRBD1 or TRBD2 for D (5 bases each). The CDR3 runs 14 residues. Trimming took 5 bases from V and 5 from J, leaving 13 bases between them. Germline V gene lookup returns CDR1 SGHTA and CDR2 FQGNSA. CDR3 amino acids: CASSRVGTDNEQFF. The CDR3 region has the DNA TGTGCCAGCAGCCGCGTAGGGACCGACAATGAGCAGTTCTTC.

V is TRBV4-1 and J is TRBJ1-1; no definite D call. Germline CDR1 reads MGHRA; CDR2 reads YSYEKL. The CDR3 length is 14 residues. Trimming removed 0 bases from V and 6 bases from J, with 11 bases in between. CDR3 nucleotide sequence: TGCGCCAGCAGCCAAGAAAGCCGGATGGCTGAAGCTTTCTTT. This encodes CASSQESRMAEAFF.

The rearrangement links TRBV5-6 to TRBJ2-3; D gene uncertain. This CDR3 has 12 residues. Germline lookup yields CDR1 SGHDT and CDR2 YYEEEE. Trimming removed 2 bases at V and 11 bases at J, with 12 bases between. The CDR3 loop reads CASSFMRYEQYF. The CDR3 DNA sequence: TGTGCCAGCAGCTTTATGAGGTACGAGCAGTATTTT.

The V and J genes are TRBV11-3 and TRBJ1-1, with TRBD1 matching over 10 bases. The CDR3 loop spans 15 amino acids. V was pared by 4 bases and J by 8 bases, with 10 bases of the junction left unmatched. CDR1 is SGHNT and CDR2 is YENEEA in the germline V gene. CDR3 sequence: CASSSLRGTGAEAFF. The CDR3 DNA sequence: TGTGCCAGCAGCTCCCTTCGGGGGACAGGGGCCGAAGCTTTCTTT.

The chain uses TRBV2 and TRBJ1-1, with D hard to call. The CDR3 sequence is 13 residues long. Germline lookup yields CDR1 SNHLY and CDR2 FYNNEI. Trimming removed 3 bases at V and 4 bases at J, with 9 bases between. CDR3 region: CASSETVPTEAFF. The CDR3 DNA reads TGTGCCAGCAGTGAGACGGTCCCCACTGAAGCTTTCTTT.

The CDR3 DNA reads TGTGCCAGCAGTTTGGACAGCGAAAAACTGTTTTTT. This sequence encodes CASSLDSEKLFF. V gene TRBV2 combines with J gene TRBJ1-4; possible D gene TRBD1, 6 bases. The V gene's germline CDR1 is SNHLY and CDR2 FYNNEI. This CDR3 is 12 amino acids long. V was clipped by 5 bases and J by 8 bases, with 9 bases between them.

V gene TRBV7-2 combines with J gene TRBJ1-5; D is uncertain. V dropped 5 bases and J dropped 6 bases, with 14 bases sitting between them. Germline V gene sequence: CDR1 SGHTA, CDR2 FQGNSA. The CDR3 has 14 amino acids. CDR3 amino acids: CASSVTGGGQPQHF. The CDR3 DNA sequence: TGTGCCAGCAGCGTAACCGGTGGAGGTCAGCCCCAGCATTTT. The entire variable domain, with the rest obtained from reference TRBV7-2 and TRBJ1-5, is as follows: GAGVSQSPSNKVTEKGKDVELRCDPISGHTALYWYRQSLGQGLEFLIYFQGNSAPDKSGLPSDRFSAERTGGSVSTLTIQRTQQEDSAVYLCASSVTGGGQPQHFGDGTRLSIL.

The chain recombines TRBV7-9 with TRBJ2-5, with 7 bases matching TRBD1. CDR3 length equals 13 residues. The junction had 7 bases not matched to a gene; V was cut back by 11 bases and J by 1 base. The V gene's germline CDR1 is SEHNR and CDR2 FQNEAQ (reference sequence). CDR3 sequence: CAGITGAQETQYF. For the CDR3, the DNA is TGTGCCGGAATAACAGGGGCCCAAGAGACCCAGTACTTC.

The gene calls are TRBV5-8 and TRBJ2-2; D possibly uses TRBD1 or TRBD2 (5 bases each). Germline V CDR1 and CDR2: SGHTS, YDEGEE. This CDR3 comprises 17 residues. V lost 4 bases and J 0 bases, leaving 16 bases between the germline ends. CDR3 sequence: CASSRTNGASNTGELFF. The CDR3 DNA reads TGTGCCAGCAGCCGGACGAACGGGGCGTCGAACACCGGGGAGCTGTTTTTT.

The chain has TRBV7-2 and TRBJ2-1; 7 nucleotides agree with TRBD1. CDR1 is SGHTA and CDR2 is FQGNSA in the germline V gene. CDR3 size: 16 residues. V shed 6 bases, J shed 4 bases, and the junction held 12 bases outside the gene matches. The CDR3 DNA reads TGTGCCAGCAGTTTAAGCCCTAGGGACAGATACAATGAGCAGTTCTTC. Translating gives CASSLSPRDRYNEQFF. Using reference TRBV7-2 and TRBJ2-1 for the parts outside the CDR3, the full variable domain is GAGVSQSPSNKVTEKGKDVELRCDPISGHTALYWYRQSLGQGLEFLIYFQGNSAPDKSGLPSDRFSAERTGGSVSTLTIQRTQQEDSAVYLCASSLSPRDRYNEQFFGPGTRLTVL.

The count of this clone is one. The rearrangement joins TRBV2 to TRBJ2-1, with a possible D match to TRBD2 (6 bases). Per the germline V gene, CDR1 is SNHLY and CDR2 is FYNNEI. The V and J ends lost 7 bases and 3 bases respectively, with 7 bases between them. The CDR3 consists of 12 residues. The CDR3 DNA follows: TGTGCCAGCACGGGGGACTACAATGAGCAGTTCTTC. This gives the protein CASTGDYNEQFF. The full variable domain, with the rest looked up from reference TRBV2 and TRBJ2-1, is EPEVTQTPSHQVTQMGQEVILRCVPISNHLYFYWYRQILGQKVEFLVSFYNNEISEKSEIFDDQFSVERPDGSNFTLKIRSTKLEDSAMYFCASTGDYNEQFFGPGTRLTVL.

CDR3 bases: TGTGCCAGCAGCAAAATGGTCAGCAATGAGCAGTTCTTC. It specifies CASSKMVSNEQFF. The V gene is TRBV21-1, the J gene TRBJ2-1; the table's D call TRBD1 went unverified against the DNA. TRBV21-1 is noted as a pseudogene. The CDR3 is 13 residues long.

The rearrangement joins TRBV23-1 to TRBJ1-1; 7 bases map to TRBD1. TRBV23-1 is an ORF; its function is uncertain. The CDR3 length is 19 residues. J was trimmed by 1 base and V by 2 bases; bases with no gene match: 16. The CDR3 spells CASSQREEMQGGENTEAFF. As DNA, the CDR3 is TGCGCCAGCAGTCAAAGAGAGGAGATGCAGGGGGGTGAGAACACTGAAGCTTTCTTT.

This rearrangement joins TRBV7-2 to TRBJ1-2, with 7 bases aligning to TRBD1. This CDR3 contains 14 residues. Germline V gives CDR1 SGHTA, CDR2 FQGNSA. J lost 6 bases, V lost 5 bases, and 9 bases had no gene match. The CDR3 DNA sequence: TGTGCCAGCAGCGGGCTGACAGGGTGGAATGGCTACACCTTC. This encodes CASSGLTGWNGYTF.

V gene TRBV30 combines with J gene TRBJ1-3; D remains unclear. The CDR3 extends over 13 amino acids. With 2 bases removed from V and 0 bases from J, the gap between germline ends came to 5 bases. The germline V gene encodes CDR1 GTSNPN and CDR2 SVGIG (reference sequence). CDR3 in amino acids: CAWSTSSGNTIYF. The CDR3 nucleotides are TGTGCCTGGAGTACCTCCTCTGGAAACACCATATATTTT.

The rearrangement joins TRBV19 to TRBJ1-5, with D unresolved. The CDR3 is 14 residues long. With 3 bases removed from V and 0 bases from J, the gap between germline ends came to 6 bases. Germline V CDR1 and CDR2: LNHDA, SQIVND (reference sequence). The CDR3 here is CASSIQDSNQPQHF. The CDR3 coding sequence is TGTGCCAGTAGTATTCAAGATAGCAATCAGCCCCAGCATTTT.

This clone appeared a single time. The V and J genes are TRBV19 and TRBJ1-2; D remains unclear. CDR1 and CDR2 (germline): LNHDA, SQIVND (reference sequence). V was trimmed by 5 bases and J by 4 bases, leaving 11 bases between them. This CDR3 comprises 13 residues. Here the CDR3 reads CASSQAETYGYTF. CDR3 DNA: TGTGCCAGTAGTCAGGCGGAAACCTATGGCTACACCTTC.